This TCR beta chain was sequenced in a study of beta chain features in type 1 diabetes. Study-level background: About 110,000,000 sorted cells were examined across all samples. Study findings and constraints: Across all four CD4+ subsets, people with type 1 diabetes showed modestly shorter TCRB CDR3s.

Expressed TCRB transcripts were sequenced after all isolated RNA was converted to cDNA. Produced via immunoSEQ multiplex PCR; TCRdb's table is partial and in-frame only. This table has 95,000 to 150,000 clones, roughly 15% appearing once. This clone was picked up a small number of times. The antigen remains undetermined. The receptor's source is a young man with type 1 diabetes. The sequencing sample was made of central memory CD4+ T cells from blood.

CDR3 nucleotide sequence: TGTGCCAGCAGTTTATCGAGACTAGCGGGGGGTAATGAGCAGTTCTTC. It specifies CASSLSRLAGGNEQFF. J is TRBJ2-1 and V is TRBV27; 13 bases agree with TRBD2. The J segment lost 7 bases and the V segment lost 0 bases, leaving 3 bases of the junction unmatched. The CDR3 length is 16 residues. Germline CDR1 and CDR2: MNHEY and SMNVEV (reference sequence).